The rows below give T cell receptor beta chains drawn from one sample of a study of blood T cell repertoires in COVID-19. Assay: immunoSEQ multiplex PCR; the TCRdb copy retains only in-frame clones and omits some. The sample lists about 220,000 clones; approximately 80% were seen once. Sequencing used peripheral blood. These receptors came from a young man with active or convalescent COVID-19. The CDR3 runs from the conserved cysteine through the conserved F or W. The D gene is left open where the match is weak. For some rows the clone size is stated as once, few or many, or as a class when expanded; others skip it.

J: TRBJ1-1
D: TRBD1
V: TRBV28
size: NA
DNA: TGTGCCAGCAGACTACCTGGGACAGGGGTGGACACTGAAGCTTTCTTT
CDR3: CASRLPGTGVDTEAFF

J: TRBJ2-7
D: NA
V: TRBV5-6
size: NA
DNA: TGTGCCAGCAGCTACGGGACTCCCGGCGAGCAGTACTTC
CDR3: CASSYGTPGEQYF

J: TRBJ1-1
D: NA
V: TRBV19
size: NA
DNA: TGTGCCAGTATAACGGGGTTTTTAGGAAACACTGAAGCTTTCTTT
CDR3: CASITGFLGNTEAFF

J: TRBJ2-5
D: TRBD2
V: TRBV30
size: NA
DNA: TGTGCCTGGAGTGGGCTAGCGGGGGTCGAACTTGGGCTGTGGCAAGAGACCCAGTACTTC
CDR3: CAWSGLAGVELGLWQETQYF

J: TRBJ2-1
D: TRBD2
V: TRBV6-6
size: NA
DNA: TGTGCCAGCAGTTACTCGATTCTAGCGGGGGGGTTTGAGCAGTTCTTC
CDR3: CASSYSILAGGFEQFF

J: TRBJ2-7
D: NA
V: TRBV28
size: once
DNA: TGTGCCAGCAGTTACCCCCCAGTGGCGCAAGCGGACTACGAGCAGTACTTC
CDR3: CASSYPPVAQADYEQYF

J: TRBJ2-7
D: NA
V: TRBV2
size: NA
DNA: TGTGCCAGCAGGAGGGGGGGGAGCGCCTACGAGCAGTACTTC
CDR3: CASRRGGSAYEQYF

J: TRBJ1-2
D: NA
V: TRBV5-1
size: NA
DNA: TGCGCCAGCAGTCCGACAGTACCCCTGGGTGGCTACACCTTC
CDR3: CASSPTVPLGGYTF

J: TRBJ2-1
D: TRBD2
V: TRBV10-3
size: NA
DNA: TGTGCCATCAGTGGAGGGCGGGAGGGCAATGAGCAGTTCTTC
CDR3: CAISGGREGNEQFF

J: TRBJ1-5
D: NA
V: TRBV6-5
size: once
DNA: TGTGCCAGCAGTCCCTTTAGGGGCCATCAGCCCCAGCATTTT
CDR3: CASSPFRGHQPQHF

J: TRBJ2-7
D: TRBD2
V: TRBV2
size: few
DNA: TGTGCCAGCCGTACTAGCGGAGTGATTTACGAGCAGTACTTC
CDR3: CASRTSGVIYEQYF

J: TRBJ1-2
D: NA
V: TRBV7-9
size: NA
DNA: TGTGCCAGCAGCTCCTTGATTGAGCTAAACTATGGCTACACCTTC
CDR3: CASSSLIELNYGYTF

J: TRBJ2-2
D: TRBD1
V: TRBV4-3
size: NA
DNA: TGCGCCAGCAGCCAGGGAACAGGGGGCGCGGGGCCCGGGGAGCTGTTTTTT
CDR3: CASSQGTGGAGPGELFF

J: TRBJ1-2
D: TRBD1
V: TRBV15
size: NA
DNA: TGTGCCACCAGCAGAGATCAGGGACAGGGTGGATATGGCTACACCTTC
CDR3: CATSRDQGQGGYGYTF

J: TRBJ2-1
D: NA
V: TRBV2
size: NA
DNA: TGTGCCATCCCGGGACTTTTAGCGCAGGAGCAGTTCTTC
CDR3: CAIPGLLAQEQFF

J: TRBJ2-1
D: NA
V: TRBV27
size: NA
DNA: TGTGCCAGCAGTTTTCGGAGTAGCGCCTCCTACAATGAGCAGTTCTTC
CDR3: CASSFRSSASYNEQFF

J: TRBJ2-3
D: NA
V: TRBV4-3
size: few
DNA: TGCGCCAGCAGCCCCGGACTATCCAGAGATACGCAGTATTTT
CDR3: CASSPGLSRDTQYF

J: TRBJ2-5
D: TRBD2
V: TRBV24-1
size: NA
DNA: TGTGCCACCAGTGCTGGGACTAGCTCGTTGGGGGAGACCCAGTACTTC
CDR3: CATSAGTSSLGETQYF

J: TRBJ1-5
D: NA
V: TRBV18
size: NA
DNA: TGTGCCAGCTCACCAAACGAGGGACTTGTAATGTCCCAGCATTTT
CDR3: CASSPNEGLVMSQHF

J: TRBJ2-1
D: NA
V: TRBV19
size: few
DNA: TGTGCCACCCACCCAACCCGGGATTACAATGAGCAGTTCTTC
CDR3: CATHPTRDYNEQFF

J: TRBJ2-5
D: TRBD2
V: TRBV7-8
size: NA
DNA: TGTGCCAGCAGAAACCTAGCGGGGGGTGGAGAGACCCAGTACTTC
CDR3: CASRNLAGGGETQYF

J: TRBJ2-1
D: TRBD2
V: TRBV7-9
size: NA
DNA: TGTGCCAGCAGCCCCACACTAGCGGGAGGGCCGGGCGATGAGCAGTTCTTC
CDR3: CASSPTLAGGPGDEQFF

J: TRBJ2-7
D: TRBD2
V: TRBV5-1
size: NA
DNA: TGCGCCAGCAGCAGCTCGCCTAGCGGGAGGGGCGAGCAGTACTTC
CDR3: CASSSSPSGRGEQYF

J: TRBJ2-1
D: TRBD1
V: TRBV24-1
size: NA
DNA: TGTGCCACCAGTGACAGTGCCGGGACAGGGGTTGATGAGCAGTTCTTC
CDR3: CATSDSAGTGVDEQFF

J: TRBJ1-2
D: NA
V: TRBV28
size: NA
DNA: TGTGCCAGCCGGCGGGGGAATAACTATGGCTACACCTTC
CDR3: CASRRGNNYGYTF

J: TRBJ2-2
D: NA
V: TRBV7-2
size: NA
DNA: TGTGCCAGCAGCTTATTAGCGGCCGCGAACACCGGGGAGCTGTTTTTT
CDR3: CASSLLAAANTGELFF

J: TRBJ1-2
D: NA
V: TRBV15
size: NA
DNA: TGTGCCACCAGCAGAGAAAAGGGAACCGGGCAACAGGTCTATGGCTACACCTTC
CDR3: CATSREKGTGQQVYGYTF

J: TRBJ1-5
D: NA
V: TRBV29-1
size: NA
DNA: TGCAGCGTTGGGACATCCCAGCCCCAGCATTTT
CDR3: CSVGTSQPQHF

J: TRBJ2-1
D: NA
V: TRBV14
size: NA
DNA: TGTGCCAGCAGCCAAGACCTAGCTCACAATGAGCAGTTCTTC
CDR3: CASSQDLAHNEQFF

J: TRBJ2-1
D: TRBD2
V: TRBV7-8
size: NA
DNA: TGTGCCAGCAGCCCTAGACTAGCGGGAGGAACCACCTACAATGAGCAGTTCTTC
CDR3: CASSPRLAGGTTYNEQFF

J: TRBJ1-1
D: TRBD1
V: TRBV4-3
size: NA
DNA: TGCGCCAGCAGCCAAGCGCACAGGGGGCAGGCTTTCTTT
CDR3: CASSQAHRGQAFF

J: TRBJ1-3
D: NA
V: TRBV5-1
size: NA
DNA: TGCGCCAGCAGCCCTGAGGGTAATTCGGCGGGAAACACCATATATTTT
CDR3: CASSPEGNSAGNTIYF

J: TRBJ2-3
D: TRBD2
V: TRBV18
size: NA
DNA: TGTGCCAGCTCACCAGATGTGGGACTAGCTTCGACTAATACGCAGTATTTT
CDR3: CASSPDVGLASTNTQYF

J: TRBJ1-6
D: NA
V: TRBV5-1
size: NA
DNA: TGCGCCAGCAGCTTGAACAGGGACATGTCACCCCTCCACTTT
CDR3: CASSLNRDMSPLHF

J: TRBJ2-7
D: NA
V: TRBV5-1
size: NA
DNA: TGCGCCAGCAGCTTGCGGCCGGGGTCCTCCTACGAGCAGTACTTC
CDR3: CASSLRPGSSYEQYF

J: TRBJ2-1
D: NA
V: TRBV6-5
size: NA
DNA: TGTGCCAGCAGCCCGAGCTCCTACAATGAGCAGTTCTTC
CDR3: CASSPSSYNEQFF

J: TRBJ1-5
D: TRBD1
V: TRBV10-3
size: NA
DNA: TGTGCCATCAGTGGGGGACAGGGGGTCGGACAGCCCCAGCATTTT
CDR3: CAISGGQGVGQPQHF

J: TRBJ1-4
D: NA
V: TRBV7-2
size: NA
DNA: TGTGCCAGCAGCTCCCTGGGCACTAATGAAAAACTGTTTTTT
CDR3: CASSSLGTNEKLFF

J: TRBJ2-7
D: NA
V: TRBV27
size: once
DNA: TGTGCCAGCAGTCGAACAGGGAGTTCCTACGAGCAGTACTTC
CDR3: CASSRTGSSYEQYF

J: TRBJ1-5
D: NA
V: TRBV7-2
size: once
DNA: TGTGCCAGCAGCTTCCCCGGTGTGGCCCAGCATTTT
CDR3: CASSFPGVAQHF

J: TRBJ2-1
D: TRBD2
V: TRBV10-2
size: NA
DNA: TGCGCCAGCAGGTACGCTAGCGGGAGCTCCTACAATGAGCAGTTCTTC
CDR3: CASRYASGSSYNEQFF

J: TRBJ2-5
D: NA
V: TRBV4-1
size: once
DNA: TGCGCCAGCAGCCTTGGTGCGGGGGCGAGAGAGACCCAGTACTTC
CDR3: CASSLGAGARETQYF

J: TRBJ1-5
D: NA
V: TRBV7-6
size: NA
DNA: TGTGCCAGCAGCTTAGAGGCGGGGTCAAATCAGCCCCAGCATTTT
CDR3: CASSLEAGSNQPQHF

J: TRBJ2-6
D: TRBD1
V: TRBV3-1/TRBV3-2
size: NA
DNA: TGTGCCAGCAGCCAAGCGATTGGACAGGAAGGTCGAGTGGTCTCTGGGGCCAACGTCCTGACTTTC
CDR3: CASSQAIGQEGRVVSGANVLTF

J: TRBJ2-6
D: TRBD1
V: TRBV28
size: once
DNA: TGTGCCAGCAGTTTATCACAGGGGGCCTCTGGGGCCAACGTCCTGACTTTC
CDR3: CASSLSQGASGANVLTF

J: TRBJ2-5
D: TRBD1
V: TRBV13
size: NA
DNA: TGTGCCAGCAGCTTAGGGACAGGGTCTCAAGAGACCCAGTACTTC
CDR3: CASSLGTGSQETQYF

J: TRBJ2-5
D: NA
V: TRBV19
size: NA
DNA: TGTGCCAGTAAAGGTCGAGGGCCGGTGGAGACCCAGTACTTC
CDR3: CASKGRGPVETQYF

J: TRBJ2-2
D: NA
V: TRBV13
size: NA
DNA: TGTGCCAGCAGCTCCCTGACGGGCGGGGAGCTGTTTTTT
CDR3: CASSSLTGGELFF

J: TRBJ2-7
D: NA
V: TRBV10-1
size: NA
DNA: TGCGCCAGCACCGTCCACGAGCAGTACTTC
CDR3: CASTVHEQYF

J: TRBJ2-2
D: NA
V: TRBV27
size: NA
DNA: TGTGCCAGCAGTTGGCCCACCGGGGAGCTGTTTTTT
CDR3: CASSWPTGELFF

J: TRBJ1-3
D: NA
V: TRBV7-2
size: NA
DNA: TGTGCCAGCAGCGACGGCGGGAGGCGCACCATATATTTT
CDR3: CASSDGGRRTIYF

J: TRBJ1-2
D: NA
V: TRBV7-2
size: NA
DNA: TGTGCCAGCAGCGATAACAGGGCCCATGGCTACACCTTC
CDR3: CASSDNRAHGYTF

J: TRBJ2-1
D: NA
V: TRBV21-1
size: NA
DNA: TGTGCCAGCAGCAAAGGGTCGGCTAGCGGAGCCGGTGAGCAGTTCTTC
CDR3: CASSKGSASGAGEQFF

J: TRBJ1-1
D: NA
V: TRBV4-1
size: NA
DNA: TGCGCCAGCAGCCCGCAGACAGGGAACACTGAAGCTTTCTTT
CDR3: CASSPQTGNTEAFF

J: TRBJ2-5
D: NA
V: TRBV9
size: NA
DNA: TGCGCCCGCCGCGAGGGGGGGGACAGGTACCAAGAGACCCAGTACTTC
CDR3: CARREGGDRYQETQYF

J: TRBJ2-2
D: NA
V: TRBV7-6
size: NA
DNA: TGTGCCAGCAGCGCACAGGGCAACGGGGAGCTGTTTTTT
CDR3: CASSAQGNGELFF

J: TRBJ1-1
D: NA
V: TRBV7-2
size: NA
DNA: TGTGCCAGCAGCTTAGACAGGAACACTGAAGCTTTCTTT
CDR3: CASSLDRNTEAFF

J: TRBJ2-7
D: TRBD1
V: TRBV11-2
size: NA
DNA: TGTGCCAGCAGCCTCTGGACAGGGGAGGACGAGCAGTACTTC
CDR3: CASSLWTGEDEQYF

J: TRBJ2-5
D: TRBD2
V: TRBV7-2
size: NA
DNA: TGTGCCAGCAGCTCGGGACTAGCGGGAGGGATGGAGACCCAGTACTTC
CDR3: CASSSGLAGGMETQYF

J: TRBJ2-3
D: TRBD2
V: TRBV5-4
size: NA
DNA: TGTGCCAGCAGGGGACTAGCGGGGGCCTTCGGGGATACGCAGTATTTT
CDR3: CASRGLAGAFGDTQYF